Listed below are T cell receptor beta chains from one sample, sequenced in a study of blood T cell repertoires in COVID-19. Sequenced by immunoSEQ multiplex PCR; TCRdb stores in-frame clones only, minus some. This sample has tens of thousands of clones; 85% to 90% occur once, and the top ten carry nearly 7.5%. What was sequenced was peripheral blood. The source of these receptors is a human donor with active COVID-19. The donor label of this sample is uncertain. The CDR3 runs from the conserved cysteine through the conserved F or W. The order of the fields is V gene, CDR3 length, clone size, D gene, J gene, CDR3 protein, CDR3 DNA. The D gene is left open where the match is weak. A row's size may be missing; if present it is once, few, many or a size class.

>TRBV5-1|14|once|-|TRBJ2-3
CASSLAQAEDTQYF
TGCGCCAGCAGCTTGGCACAGGCAGAAGATACGCAGTATTTT
>TRBV27|15|-|-|TRBJ1-2
CASSPTRGRENGYTF
TGTGCCAGCAGTCCAACGCGGGGCAGGGAAAACGGCTACACCTTC
>TRBV11-1|14|-|TRBD1|TRBJ2-5
CASSPRDSQETQYF
TGTGCCAGCAGCCCCCGGGACAGCCAAGAGACCCAGTACTTC
>TRBV2|13|-|-|TRBJ1-1
CASRKGVNTEAFF
TGTGCCAGCAGAAAAGGGGTTAACACTGAAGCTTTCTTT
>TRBV3-1/TRBV3-2|17|-|TRBD2|TRBJ2-2
CASSQDPQRGITGELFF
TGTGCCAGCAGCCAAGATCCCCAGCGGGGGATCACCGGGGAGCTGTTTTTT
>TRBV5-3|17|-|TRBD2|TRBJ2-3
CARSPMLAGGVTDTQYF
TGTGCCAGAAGCCCAATGCTAGCGGGGGGAGTCACAGATACGCAGTATTTT
>TRBV19|15|few|TRBD1|TRBJ1-2
CASSIMWTGGYGYTF
TGTGCCAGTAGTATAATGTGGACAGGGGGCTATGGCTACACCTTC
>TRBV7-9|14|-|TRBD1|TRBJ1-1
CASSWNRGLTEAFF
TGTGCCAGCAGCTGGAACAGGGGGCTCACTGAAGCTTTCTTT
>TRBV4-3|15|-|-|TRBJ1-5
CASSQDGGTGQPQHF
TGCGCCAGCAGCCAAGATGGGGGGACGGGGCAGCCCCAGCATTTT
>TRBV7-9|19|-|-|TRBJ2-1
CASSPTGPGLLTVLNEQFF
TGTGCCAGCAGCCCGACAGGCCCGGGCCTTCTGACGGTCTTAAATGAGCAGTTCTTC
>TRBV15|16|many|-|TRBJ1-2
CATSRPEDSPFVGYTF
TGTGCCACCAGCAGACCCGAAGACAGTCCCTTCGTTGGCTACACCTTC
>TRBV5-1|15|-|TRBD1|TRBJ1-2
CASSLGTGTVYGYTF
TGCGCCAGCAGCTTGGGGACAGGGACGGTCTATGGCTACACCTTC
>TRBV2|12|-|-|TRBJ1-5
CASTDSNQPQHF
TGTGCCAGCACAGATAGCAATCAGCCCCAGCATTTT
>TRBV3-1/TRBV3-2|15|-|TRBD2|TRBJ2-1
CASSPRTSVYNEQFF
TGTGCCAGCAGCCCTAGGACTAGCGTATACAATGAGCAGTTCTTC
>TRBV4-3|17|-|-|TRBJ1-1
CASSQVGAAGPNTEAFF
TGCGCCAGCAGCCAAGTGGGGGCCGCAGGGCCGAACACTGAAGCTTTCTTT
>TRBV12-3/TRBV12-4|13|-|-|TRBJ1-5
CASSLAGHQPQHF
TGTGCCAGCAGTTTGGCAGGGCATCAGCCCCAGCATTTT
>TRBV28|14|-|TRBD1|TRBJ2-1
CASSSRTGTNEQFF
TGTGCCAGCAGCTCACGGACAGGTACGAATGAGCAGTTCTTC
>TRBV18|13|-|TRBD2|TRBJ2-7
CASSEGLAYEQYF
TGTGCCAGCTCAGAGGGACTAGCCTACGAGCAGTACTTC
>TRBV19|13|-|-|TRBJ2-3
CASSSARGDTQYF
TGTGCCAGTAGCTCCGCAAGGGGAGATACGCAGTATTTT
>TRBV3-1/TRBV3-2|16|-|-|TRBJ1-1
CASSQHLGGKATEAFF
TGTGCCAGCAGCCAACACCTCGGGGGGAAGGCCACTGAAGCTTTCTTT
>TRBV21-1|10|-|-|TRBJ1-1
CAAGGWGAFF
TGTGCCGCCGGAGGGTGGGGCGCTTTCTTT
>TRBV6-1|16|-|-|TRBJ2-7
CASSDLTSGHTYEQYF
TGTGCCAGCAGTGACCTAACATCGGGACACACCTACGAGCAGTACTTC
>TRBV29-1|14|-|-|TRBJ2-5
CSVEDPDSEETQYF
TGCAGCGTTGAAGACCCGGACAGTGAAGAGACCCAGTACTTC
>TRBV30|13|-|-|TRBJ1-2
CALDGLYNYGYTF
TGTGCCTTAGACGGACTTTATAACTATGGCTACACCTTC
>TRBV7-2|15|-|TRBD2|TRBJ2-1
CASSLAGISGGGQFF
TGTGCCAGCAGCTTAGCCGGGATTAGCGGGGGTGGGCAGTTCTTC
>TRBV5-1|15|-|-|TRBJ1-3
CASSMEGGPIDTIYF
TGCGCCAGCAGCATGGAGGGGGGGCCCATCGACACCATATATTTT
>TRBV20-1|10|-|-|TRBJ2-1
CSAGGTTQFF
TGCAGTGCGGGAGGGACAACCCAGTTCTTC
>TRBV28|12|few|-|TRBJ1-5
CASSSNPRPQHF
TGTGCCAGCAGTTCTAATCCTCGACCCCAGCATTTT
>TRBV28|13|-|-|TRBJ1-5
CASSRRGNQPQHF
TGTGCCAGCAGTCGAAGGGGGAATCAGCCCCAGCATTTT
>TRBV9|14|-|-|TRBJ2-1
CASSVDYSYNEQFF
TGTGCCAGCAGCGTAGATTATAGCTACAATGAGCAGTTCTTC
>TRBV5-5|15|once|-|TRBJ1-3
CASKYSGISGNTIYF
TGTGCCAGCAAATACTCGGGAATCTCTGGAAACACCATATATTTT
>TRBV19|16|-|TRBD1|TRBJ1-4
CASSTIRDRERGKLFF
TGTGCCAGTAGTACGATCCGGGACAGGGAGAGAGGAAAACTGTTTTTT
>TRBV16|17|-|-|TRBJ1-1
CASSQQGQGGLNTEAFF
TGTGCCAGCAGCCAACAGGGCCAAGGGGGTTTGAACACTGAAGCTTTCTTT
>TRBV2|15|-|TRBD1|TRBJ2-3
CASSYTGQGADTQYF
TGTGCCAGCAGCTACACAGGACAGGGGGCTGATACGCAGTATTTT
>TRBV14|14|once|-|TRBJ2-7
CASSQEWGDYEQYF
TGTGCCAGCAGCCAAGAGTGGGGGGACTACGAGCAGTACTTC
>TRBV11-2|15|-|TRBD1|TRBJ1-3
CASSSNRGSGNTIYF
TGTGCCAGCAGCTCGAACAGGGGCTCTGGAAACACCATATATTTT
>TRBV30|15|-|TRBD1|TRBJ2-2
CAWKSQGAGTGELFF
TGTGCCTGGAAAAGTCAGGGGGCGGGAACCGGGGAGCTGTTTTTT
>TRBV4-1|15|-|-|TRBJ2-1
CASSPNGQLYNEQFF
TGCGCCAGCAGCCCGAACGGACAGCTGTACAATGAGCAGTTCTTC
>TRBV6-5|15|-|TRBD1|TRBJ2-7
CASRLSGTGLSEQYF
TGTGCCAGCAGGCTCTCCGGGACAGGGCTAAGCGAGCAGTACTTC
>TRBV30|14|once|-|TRBJ2-2
CAWSEEHYRGELFF
TGTGCCTGGAGTGAAGAGCATTACAGAGGGGAGCTGTTTTTT
>TRBV5-1|15|-|-|TRBJ2-2
CASSYRDSGTGELFF
TGCGCCAGCAGCTACCGGGACTCAGGGACCGGGGAGCTGTTTTTT
>TRBV9|15|-|TRBD2|TRBJ2-1
CAGSPAGGSYNEQFF
TGTGCCGGCTCTCCAGCGGGAGGATCGTACAATGAGCAGTTCTTC
>TRBV5-1|16|-|-|TRBJ2-1
CASSLVPGVNYNEQFF
TGCGCCAGCAGCTTGGTTCCGGGGGTTAATTACAATGAGCAGTTCTTC
>TRBV5-1|15|-|TRBD2|TRBJ2-1
CASSFLGLALNEQFF
TGCGCCAGCAGCTTTTTAGGACTAGCCCTAAATGAGCAGTTCTTC
>TRBV9|17|-|TRBD2|TRBJ2-7
CASSVATGGLAGSEQYF
TGTGCCAGCAGCGTAGCTACGGGGGGACTAGCGGGCAGCGAGCAGTACTTC
>TRBV29-1|13|few|TRBD1|TRBJ2-7
CSVGTGDHGEQYF
TGCAGCGTCGGGACAGGGGATCACGGGGAGCAGTACTTC
>TRBV7-7|15|-|-|TRBJ2-5
CASSNRAHPQETQYF
TGTGCTAGCAGTAACAGGGCGCATCCCCAAGAGACCCAGTACTTC
>TRBV27|12|-|TRBD1|TRBJ1-1
CASSLAGGLAFF
TGTGCCAGCAGTTTGGCAGGGGGACTTGCTTTCTTT
>TRBV15|15|few|-|TRBJ2-2
CATSSGTRNTGELFF
TGTGCCACCAGCAGCGGGACACGGAACACCGGGGAGCTGTTTTTT
>TRBV11-2|16|few|-|TRBJ2-7
CASSLDMGLAPREQYF
TGTGCCAGCAGCTTAGATATGGGCCTCGCGCCCCGCGAGCAGTACTTC
>TRBV11-1|15|-|-|TRBJ2-7
CASALLSGDIYEQYF
TGTGCCAGCGCCCTCCTCTCCGGGGATATCTACGAGCAGTACTTC
>TRBV28|15|once|TRBD1|TRBJ2-7
CASSFSGQGAPEQYF
TGTGCCAGCAGTTTTTCGGGACAGGGGGCGCCTGAGCAGTACTTC
>TRBV12-3/TRBV12-4|12|-|-|TRBJ2-7
CASSRSSYEQYF
TGTGCCAGCAGTAGGAGCTCCTACGAGCAGTACTTC
>TRBV7-9|15|-|-|TRBJ1-1
CASSFEGGMNTEAFF
TGTGCCAGCAGCTTTGAGGGTGGGATGAACACTGAAGCTTTCTTT
>TRBV12-3/TRBV12-4|13|-|-|TRBJ2-7
CASSLVGPYEQYF
TGTGCCAGCAGTTTAGTTGGGCCCTACGAGCAGTACTTC
>TRBV7-3|15|-|TRBD2|TRBJ2-7
CASSLKSGGPYEQYF
TGTGCCAGCAGCTTAAAATCGGGAGGGCCCTACGAGCAGTACTTC
>TRBV7-3|14|-|TRBD1|TRBJ2-3
CASSPTGGTDTQYF
TGTGCCAGCAGCCCCACAGGGGGCACAGATACGCAGTATTTT
>TRBV7-9|12|-|-|TRBJ2-7
CASSSSAGEQYF
TGTGCCAGCAGCTCCTCGGCAGGTGAGCAGTACTTC
>TRBV5-1|15|-|-|TRBJ1-2
CASSLDEAMIFGYTF
TGCGCCAGCAGCTTGGACGAGGCCATGATTTTCGGCTACACCTTC
>TRBV27|14|-|TRBD1|TRBJ2-7
CASSPWDSGYEQYF
TGTGCCAGCAGTCCATGGGACAGTGGATACGAGCAGTACTTC